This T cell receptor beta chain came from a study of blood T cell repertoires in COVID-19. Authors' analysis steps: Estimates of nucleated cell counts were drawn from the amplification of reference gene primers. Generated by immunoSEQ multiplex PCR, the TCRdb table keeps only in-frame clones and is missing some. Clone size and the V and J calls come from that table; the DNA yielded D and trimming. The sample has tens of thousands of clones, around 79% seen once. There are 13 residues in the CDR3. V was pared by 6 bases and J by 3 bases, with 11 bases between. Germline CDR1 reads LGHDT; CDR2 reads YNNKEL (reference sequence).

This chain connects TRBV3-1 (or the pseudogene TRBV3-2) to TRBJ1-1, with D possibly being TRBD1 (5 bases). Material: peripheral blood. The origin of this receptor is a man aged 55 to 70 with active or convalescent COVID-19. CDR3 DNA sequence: TGTGCCAGCAGTCCCGGACAAGACACTGAAGCTTTCTTT. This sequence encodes CASSPGQDTEAFF.